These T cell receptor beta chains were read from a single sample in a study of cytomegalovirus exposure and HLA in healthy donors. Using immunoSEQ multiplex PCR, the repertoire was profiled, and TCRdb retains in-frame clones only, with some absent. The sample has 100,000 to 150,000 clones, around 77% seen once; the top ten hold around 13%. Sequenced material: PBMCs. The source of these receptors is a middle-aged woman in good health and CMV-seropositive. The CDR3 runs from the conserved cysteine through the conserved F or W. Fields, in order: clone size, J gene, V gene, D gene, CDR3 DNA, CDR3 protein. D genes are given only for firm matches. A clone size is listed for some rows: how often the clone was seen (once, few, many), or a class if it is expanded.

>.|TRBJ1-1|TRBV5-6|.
TGTGCCAGCAGCTTGCCCATCAGAAACACTGAAGCTTTCTTT
CASSLPIRNTEAFF
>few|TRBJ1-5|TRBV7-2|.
TGTGCCAGCAGCTTCTTAGGAGGAAATCAGCCCCAGCATTTT
CASSFLGGNQPQHF
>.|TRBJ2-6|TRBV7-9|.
TGTGCCAGCAGCTTAGGTGGGCCTGGGGCCAACGTCCTGACTTTC
CASSLGGPGANVLTF
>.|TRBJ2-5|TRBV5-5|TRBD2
TGTGCCAGCAGCTTGGGTAGCGGGAGATACCAAGAGACCCAGTACTTC
CASSLGSGRYQETQYF
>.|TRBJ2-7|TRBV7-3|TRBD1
TGTGCCAGCAGCTTGGACAGGAGCTACGAGCAGTACTTC
CASSLDRSYEQYF
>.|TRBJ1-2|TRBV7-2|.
TGTGCCAGCAGCTTAGATTCAGCTAACTATGGCTACACCTTC
CASSLDSANYGYTF
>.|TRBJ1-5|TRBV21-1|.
TGTGCCAGCAGCCCACCCCCGGGACAGGGCAATCAGCCCCAGCATTTT
CASSPPPGQGNQPQHF
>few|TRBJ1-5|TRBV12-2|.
TGTGCAAGTCGCCTAGACAGGGACAGCAATCAGCCCCAGCATTTT
CASRLDRDSNQPQHF
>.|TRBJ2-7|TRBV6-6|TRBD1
TGTGCCAGCAGTTCTCCGGGACAGGGGAATGAGCAGTACTTC
CASSSPGQGNEQYF
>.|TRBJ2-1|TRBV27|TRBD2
TGTGCCAGCAGTTTAGTACGGGCTAGCGGATACAATGAGCAGTTCTTC
CASSLVRASGYNEQFF
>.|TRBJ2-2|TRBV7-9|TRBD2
TGTGCCAGCAGCTTTGAAAGCGGGAGGGCCATCGGTGGGGAGCTGTTTTTT
CASSFESGRAIGGELFF
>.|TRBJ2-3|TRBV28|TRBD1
TGTGCCAGCACCCGGACAGGGTCCACAGATACGCAGTATTTT
CASTRTGSTDTQYF
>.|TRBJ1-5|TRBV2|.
TGTGCCAGCAGTGGGCAGGGGCATCAGCCCCAGCATTTT
CASSGQGHQPQHF
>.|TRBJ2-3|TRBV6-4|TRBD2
TGTGCCAGCAGTGTATCGGGAGGAAGAGATACGCAGTATTTT
CASSVSGGRDTQYF
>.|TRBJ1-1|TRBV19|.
TGTGCCAGTACCCCAAGCGGGACTACCCGTTGGAACACTGAAGCTTTCTTT
CASTPSGTTRWNTEAFF
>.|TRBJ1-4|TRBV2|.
TGTGCCAGCAAGAATACTGGAGGGGAAAAACTGTTTTTT
CASKNTGGEKLFF
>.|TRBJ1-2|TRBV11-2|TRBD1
TGTGCCAGCAGTCGGAACCGGGACAGCACTAACTATGGCTACACCTTC
CASSRNRDSTNYGYTF
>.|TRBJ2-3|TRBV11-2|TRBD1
TGTGCCAGCAGCAACAGGGGCGATAGCACAGATACGCAGTATTTT
CASSNRGDSTDTQYF
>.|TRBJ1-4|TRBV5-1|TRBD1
TGCGCCAGCAGCTTGTCAGGGGGTAATGAAAAACTGTTTTTT
CASSLSGGNEKLFF
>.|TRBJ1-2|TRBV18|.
TGTGCCAGCTCACCCGGACAGCTTAACTATGGCTACACCTTC
CASSPGQLNYGYTF
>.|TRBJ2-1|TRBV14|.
TGTGCCAGCAGCCAAGAGCGGACACGCAATGAGCAGTTCTTC
CASSQERTRNEQFF
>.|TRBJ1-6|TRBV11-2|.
TGTGCCAGCAGCTTAAATGAGGTCTCACCCCTCCACTTT
CASSLNEVSPLHF
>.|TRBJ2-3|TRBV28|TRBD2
TGTGCCAGCAGTCCGGGACTAGCGGGGTCGGAGGCAGATACGCAGTATTTT
CASSPGLAGSEADTQYF
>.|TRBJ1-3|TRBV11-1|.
TGTGCCAGCAGCCCCCAGGGGTTTGGAAACACCATATATTTT
CASSPQGFGNTIYF
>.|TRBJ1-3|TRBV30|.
TGTGCCTGGGCGGGTGGCTCTGGAAACACCATATATTTT
CAWAGGSGNTIYF
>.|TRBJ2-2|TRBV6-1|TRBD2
TGTGCCAGCACCGGGACTAGCGACGCCGGGGAGCTGTTTTTT
CASTGTSDAGELFF
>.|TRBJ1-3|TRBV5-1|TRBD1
TGCGCCAGCAGTCCGGACAGGGGGCAAGGAAACACCATATATTTT
CASSPDRGQGNTIYF
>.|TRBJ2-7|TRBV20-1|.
TGCAGTGCAAACGCGGGCTACGAGCAGTACTTC
CSANAGYEQYF
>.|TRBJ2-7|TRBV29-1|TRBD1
TGCAGCGTAGACGGACAGGGATCCTACGAGCAGTACTTC
CSVDGQGSYEQYF
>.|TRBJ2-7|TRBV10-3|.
TGTGCCATCATTATACACACCGAGCAGTACTTC
CAIIIHTEQYF
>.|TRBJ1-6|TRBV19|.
TGTGCCAGTGACCGCGGTTCAGAGAATTCACCCCTCCACTTT
CASDRGSENSPLHF
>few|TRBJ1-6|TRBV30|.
TGTGCCTGCCGACAGGTCGGCTTCGGCGAATACTCACCCCTCCACTTT
CACRQVGFGEYSPLHF
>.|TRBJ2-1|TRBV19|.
TGTGCCGGTAGTATGGTCCGGAGTAGCAATGAGCAGTTCTTC
CAGSMVRSSNEQFF
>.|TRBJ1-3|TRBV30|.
TGTGCCTGGGAACGGGGGGTTGGCTCTGGAAACACCATATATTTT
CAWERGVGSGNTIYF
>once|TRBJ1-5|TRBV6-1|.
TGTGCCAGCAGTGATTTTCAGGGTGTTCAGCCCCAGCATTTT
CASSDFQGVQPQHF
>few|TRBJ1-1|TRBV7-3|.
TGTGCCAGCAGCTTAACGAGGGTCAGTGAAGCTTTCTTT
CASSLTRVSEAFF
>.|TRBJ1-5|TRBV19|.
TGTGCCAGTAGTCCGACAGTCAATCAGCCCCAGCATTTT
CASSPTVNQPQHF
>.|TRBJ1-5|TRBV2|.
TGTGCCAGCAGTCCCCTGGGCGCCAGGGCTGAAAAGCCCCAGCATTTT
CASSPLGARAEKPQHF
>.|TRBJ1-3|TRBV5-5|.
TGTGCCAGCAGCTTGGCGGGTAGTCCTCCTGGAAACACCATATATTTT
CASSLAGSPPGNTIYF
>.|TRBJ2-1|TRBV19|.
TGTGCCAGTAGTATGGAGACCTATAGGAATGAGCAGTTCTTC
CASSMETYRNEQFF
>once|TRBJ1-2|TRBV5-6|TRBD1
TGTGCCAGCAGCCAGGACAGGGACTATGGCTACACCTTC
CASSQDRDYGYTF